These T cell receptor beta chains were read from a single sample in a study of T-cell reconstitution after alpha-beta-depleted transplantation in children. TCRdb used MiXCR to reprocess the PCR reads, holding one entry per CDR3 protein. The profile covers 500,000 to 600,000 distinct CDR3 sequences, with 30% to 35% appearing a single time and 2% to 3% taken by the ten largest. This sample comprised PBMCs from the stem cell graft donor, obtained from the stem cell graft. These receptors were collected from a human donor who donated a stem cell graft to a child with aplastic anemia. CDR3s include the opening cysteine and the closing phenylalanine or tryptophan. D genes are given only for firm matches. Rows may omit the clone size; those that give it use once, few, many or a size class.

d_call j_call v_call clone_size cdr3_aa cdr3_nt
NA TRBJ1-5 TRBV5-5 few CASSLAKTVGSPQHF TGTGCCAGCAGCTTGGCCAAGACGGTCGGCTCACCCCAGCATTTT
NA TRBJ2-7 TRBV7-2 NA CASSSRDTRSHEQYF TGTGCCAGCAGCTCCCGGGACACCCGGAGCCACGAGCAGTACTTC
NA TRBJ1-5 TRBV7-9 few CASSLELGRGNQPQHF TGTGCCAGCAGCTTAGAGCTGGGAAGGGGCAATCAGCCCCAGCATTTT
TRBD1 TRBJ1-1 TRBV5-1 NA CASSQTGEAFF TGCGCCAGCAGCCAGACAGGGGAAGCTTTCTTT
NA TRBJ1-1 TRBV7-3 NA CASSAGPYTEAFF TGTGCCAGCAGCGCGGGTCCCTACACTGAAGCTTTCTTT
NA TRBJ2-2 TRBV20-1 NA CSARRPSRGELFF TGCAGTGCCAGGCGGCCTAGTCGCGGGGAGCTGTTTTTT
NA TRBJ2-1 TRBV29-1 few CSVEDGRYRGRGDEQFF TGCAGCGTTGAAGATGGGAGATACAGGGGACGGGGGGATGAGCAGTTCTTC
NA TRBJ2-4 TRBV5-1 NA CASSQSGNIQYF TGCGCCAGCAGTCAATCAGGGAACATTCAGTACTTC
TRBD1 TRBJ1-4 TRBV19 few CASSMNRGIPLTNEKLFF TGTGCCAGTAGTATGAACAGGGGGATTCCTTTAACTAATGAAAAACTGTTTTTT
NA TRBJ2-1 TRBV5-6 few CASSFSGRRDEQFF TGTGCCAGCAGCTTCTCGGGTCGGCGGGATGAGCAGTTCTTC
TRBD1 TRBJ1-2 TRBV7-2 many CASSPRTGGNYGYTF TGTGCCAGCAGCCCAAGGACAGGGGGGAACTATGGCTACACCTTC
TRBD2 TRBJ2-1 TRBV14 few CASSQVVAGVFGSSSYNEQFF TGTGCCAGCAGCCAAGTTGTAGCGGGAGTTTTTGGTTCTAGCTCCTACAATGAGCAGTTCTTC
TRBD1 TRBJ2-1 TRBV20-1 few CSARDRDRVYNEQFF TGCAGTGCGCGCGACCGGGACAGGGTTTACAATGAGCAGTTCTTC
TRBD1 TRBJ2-1 TRBV4-2 NA CASSLQGGREQFF TGTGCCAGCAGCCTACAAGGGGGCAGGGAGCAGTTCTTC
NA TRBJ2-7 TRBV4-2 few CASSQAADYEQYF TGTGCCAGCAGCCAAGCGGCAGACTACGAGCAGTACTTC
NA TRBJ1-1 TRBV5-4 NA CAYLVLNTEAFF TGTGCCTACTTAGTCCTGAACACTGAAGCTTTCTTT
NA TRBJ2-3 TRBV7-2 NA CASSSSAHTQYF TGTGCCAGCAGCTCCTCGGCGCATACGCAGTATTTT
NA TRBJ1-5 TRBV7-8 NA CASSLMGAQPQHF TGTGCCAGCAGCTTAATGGGGGCTCAGCCCCAGCATTTT
NA TRBJ2-3 TRBV5-6 NA CASSLLSRDGGVNTQYF TGTGCCAGCAGCTTGTTGTCAAGGGATGGGGGAGTAAATACGCAGTATTTT
NA TRBJ1-1 TRBV19 NA CASSIDTSPAVDTEAFF TGTGCCAGTAGTATAGACACATCCCCGGCCGTGGACACTGAAGCTTTCTTT
TRBD2 TRBJ2-1 TRBV12-3/TRBV12-4 NA CASSLPKTGAQLAGVYNEQFF TGTGCCAGCAGTTTACCGAAGACAGGGGCCCAACTAGCGGGAGTCTACAATGAGCAGTTCTTC
NA TRBJ1-1 TRBV7-2 NA CASSLDKGTEAFF TGTGCCAGCAGCTTAGATAAAGGCACTGAAGCTTTCTTT
TRBD2 TRBJ2-3 TRBV28 few CAEGGPGDTQYF TGTGCCGAGGGAGGGCCAGGCGATACGCAGTATTTT
TRBD1 TRBJ2-7 TRBV9 few CASSVDGTGAPFVF TGTGCCAGCAGCGTAGACGGGACAGGGGCCCCTTTTGTTTTC
NA TRBJ1-1 TRBV18 NA CASTTGTEAFF TGTGCCAGCACTACAGGGACTGAAGCTTTCTTT
TRBD2 TRBJ2-1 TRBV12-3/TRBV12-4 NA CASSRKGLAGVFYNEQFF TGTGCCAGCAGCCGAAAAGGACTAGCGGGAGTGTTCTACAATGAGCAGTTCTTC
NA TRBJ2-2 TRBV10-3 NA CATGGYGQGFDWELFFF NA
NA TRBJ2-1 TRBV20-1 NA CSARGGLKSGTKYNEQFF TGCAGTGCTAGAGGCGGGCTAAAGTCGGGTACCAAATACAATGAGCAGTTCTTC
TRBD2 TRBJ2-7 TRBV12-3/TRBV12-4 NA CASSHGTSGYYEQYF TGTGCCAGCAGTCACGGGACTAGCGGATACTACGAGCAGTACTTC
TRBD1 TRBJ2-5 TRBV12-3/TRBV12-4 NA CASRKTGGETQYF TGTGCCAGCAGAAAGACAGGGGGAGAGACCCAGTACTTC